This T cell receptor (beta chain) was identified in a study of vaccination and CD4 T cells after COVID-19. Study observations and caveats: Of the reactive clones in convalescent patients, a median approximately 89% showed up only post-vaccination.

Sequenced with the Oncomine TCR Beta short-read assay was DNA taken from cultured CD4+ T cells. TCRdb itself ran the PCR reads through MiXCR, one entry per CDR3 protein. The sample carries 4,000 to 5,500 distinct CDR3 sequences, 40% to 45% recorded once. A word on this clonotype: Its antigen is currently unknown.

The V gene lost 1 base and the J gene lost 6 bases, with 15 bases spanning the gap. Germline V gives CDR1 MNHNS, CDR2 SASEGT. The CDR3 consists of 15 residues. Treatment of the sample: roughly ten-day PBMC culture with coronavirus spike peptide pools or control peptides (ViraFEST assay). The sample was CD4+ T cells from blood, cultured in vitro. The sequence came from a human donor who had recovered from COVID-19. This chain joins TRBV6-1 and TRBJ1-2, with a weak D call TRBD1 (5 bases). The CDR3 DNA reads TGTGCCAGCAGTGAAGGCCCCGCCAGGGCTAATGGCTACACCTTC. It yields the protein CASSEGPARANGYTF.